This T cell receptor (beta chain) is drawn from a study of CD8 T cells in Susac syndrome. Whole-study findings and limits: The study admitted that it had a relatively small number of individuals in its TCR sequencing and HLA analysis. Within Susac syndrome CD4+ T cell repertoires, clonal expansion was not evident.

As regards this clonotype: Its antigen is not identified.

Germline V gives CDR1 SEHNR, CDR2 FQNEAQ (reference sequence). Trimming pared 5 bases from V and 0 bases from J, leaving 10 bases between. The CDR3 runs 14 residues. When the RNA was reverse transcribed, random hexamers were used with an input of 0.5 to 1 ug. The amplification used immunoSEQ multiplex PCR on TCR beta CDR3; it spanned 54 Vbeta and 13 Jbeta. TCRdb independently ran MiXCR on the immunoSEQ multiplex PCR reads; one entry per CDR3 protein. The table includes 160,000 or so distinct CDR3 sequences, roughly 95% detected once. This clonotype was obtained from a human donor with Susac syndrome. The rearrangement links TRBV7-9 to TRBJ1-1; possible D gene TRBD1, 5 bases. Specimen: CD4+ T cells from PBMCs. The CDR3 DNA is TGTGCCAGCAGCATAGAGACAGTGAACACTGAAGCTTTCTTT. It codes for CASSIETVNTEAFF.